Each of the 2 T cell receptor beta chains below was sequenced from the same sample in a study of shared clonotypes between healthy human individuals. Produced via immunoSEQ multiplex PCR; TCRdb's table is partial and in-frame only. Here the sample spans around 240,000 clones, approximately 70% being singletons. Sample: memory CD4+ T cells sorted from blood. Subset reported: CD45RA-negative fraction. The receptors here all came from a man aged 25 to 40 in good health.

The chain links TRBV19 to TRBJ2-7, with 8 bases identical to TRBD2. CDR3 length: 15 amino acids. Germline V gives CDR1 LNHDA, CDR2 SQIVND (reference sequence). After removal of 3 bases from V and 3 bases from J, the junction contained 7 bases not matched to a gene. The CDR3 nucleotides read TGTGCCAGTAGTATCGAGCGGGGGCCGGGCTACGAGCAGTACTTC. This translates into CASSIERGPGYEQYF.

V and J are TRBV6-1 and TRBJ2-1; the match to TRBD1 covers 7 bases. Germline V gene sequence: CDR1 MNHNS, CDR2 SASEGT. The trim removed 2 bases at V and 4 bases at J, leaving 8 bases unmatched. This CDR3 has 16 residues. CDR3 in amino acids: CASSEWAEGAYNEQFF. Here the CDR3 DNA reads TGTGCCAGCAGTGAATGGGCTGAGGGGGCATACAATGAGCAGTTCTTC.